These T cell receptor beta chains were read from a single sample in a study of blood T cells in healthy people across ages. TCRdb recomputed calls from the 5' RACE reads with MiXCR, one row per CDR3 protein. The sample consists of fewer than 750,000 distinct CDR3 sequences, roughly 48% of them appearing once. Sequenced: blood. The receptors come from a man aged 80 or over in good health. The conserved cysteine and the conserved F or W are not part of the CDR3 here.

ASSRQGGADTQY TRBV5-1
AIRPYTSGGTDTQY TRBV10-3
ASSLTGTYQETQY TRBV7-3
ASSFGWNEQF TRBV5-6
ASSLSGWTSGREQY TRBV11-1
AAQGAQNSPLH TRBV10-3
ASSFLIGRQGAGDYGYT TRBV7-9
SARDPFLAKNIQY TRBV20-1
ASSVTGLGNQPQH TRBV2
ASSKGQATYNEQF TRBV5-1
ASSLRTEQY TRBV6-2/TRBV6-3